This T cell receptor beta chain was sequenced during a study of T-cell memory formation after mild COVID-19. Broader study findings: CD4/CD8 balance held among clones contracting day 15 to 85, and later expanders leaned CD4+.

From germline, CDR1 is LGHDT and CDR2 YNNKEL (reference sequence). The CDR3 consists of 15 residues. V was trimmed by 4 bases and J by 6 bases, leaving 15 bases between them. This clonotype was seen many times. Its matching antigen is unknown. MiXCR was run by TCRdb on the 5' RACE reads, yielding one entry per CDR3 protein. The sample has a few hundred thousand distinct CDR3 sequences; roughly 8.2% are singletons. This TCR came from a man younger than 35 who had mild COVID-19 (a few samples of this study predate the infection). Cell type and time point are not known. Sequences were obtained from PBMCs or a T cell subset sorted from them (not recorded which). The V call is TRBV3-1, the J call TRBJ2-2; the D gene is possibly TRBD2 (6 bases). The CDR3 protein is CASSPVLAPAGELFF. CDR3 in DNA: TGTGCCAGCAGCCCTGTACTAGCACCCGCCGGGGAGCTGTTTTTT.